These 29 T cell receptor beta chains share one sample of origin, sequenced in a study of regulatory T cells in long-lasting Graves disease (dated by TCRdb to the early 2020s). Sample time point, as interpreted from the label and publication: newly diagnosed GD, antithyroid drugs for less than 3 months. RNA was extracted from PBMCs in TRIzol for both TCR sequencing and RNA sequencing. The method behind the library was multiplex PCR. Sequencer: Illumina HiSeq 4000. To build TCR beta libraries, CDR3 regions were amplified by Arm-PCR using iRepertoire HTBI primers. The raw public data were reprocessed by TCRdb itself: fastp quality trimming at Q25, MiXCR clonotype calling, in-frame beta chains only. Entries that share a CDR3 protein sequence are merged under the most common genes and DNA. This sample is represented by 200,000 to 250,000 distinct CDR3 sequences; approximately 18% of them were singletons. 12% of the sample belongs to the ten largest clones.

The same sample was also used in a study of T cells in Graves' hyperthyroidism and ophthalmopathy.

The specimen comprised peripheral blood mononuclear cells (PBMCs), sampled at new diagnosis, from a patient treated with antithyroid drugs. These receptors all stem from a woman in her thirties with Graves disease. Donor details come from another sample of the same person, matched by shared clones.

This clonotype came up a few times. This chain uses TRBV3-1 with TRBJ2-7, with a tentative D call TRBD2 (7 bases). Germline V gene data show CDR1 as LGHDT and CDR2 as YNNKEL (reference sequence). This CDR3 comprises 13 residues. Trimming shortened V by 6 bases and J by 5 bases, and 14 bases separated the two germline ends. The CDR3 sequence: CASRGASGHEQYF. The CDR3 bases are TGTGCCAGCAGGGGGGCTAGCGGACACGAGCAGTACTTC.

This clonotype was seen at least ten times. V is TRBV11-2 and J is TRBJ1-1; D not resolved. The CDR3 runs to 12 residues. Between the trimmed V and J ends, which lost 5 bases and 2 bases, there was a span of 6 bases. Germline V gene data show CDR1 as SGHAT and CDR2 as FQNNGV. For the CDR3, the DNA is TGTGCCAGCAGCGCCCTTAACACTGAAGCTTTCTTT. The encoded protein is CASSALNTEAFF.

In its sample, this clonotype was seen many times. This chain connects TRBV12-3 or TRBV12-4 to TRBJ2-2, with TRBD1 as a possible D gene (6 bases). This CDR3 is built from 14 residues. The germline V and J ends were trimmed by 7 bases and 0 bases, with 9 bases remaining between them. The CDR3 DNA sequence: TGTGCCAGCAACAGGGTATCGAACACCGGGGAGCTGTTTTTT. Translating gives CASNRVSNTGELFF.

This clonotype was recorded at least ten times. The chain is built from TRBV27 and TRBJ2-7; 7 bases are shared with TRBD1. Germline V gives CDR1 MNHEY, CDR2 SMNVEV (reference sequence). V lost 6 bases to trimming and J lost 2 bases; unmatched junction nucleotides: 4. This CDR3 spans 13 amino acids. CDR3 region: CASRLGQAYEQYF. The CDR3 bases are TGTGCCAGCAGACTTGGACAGGCCTACGAGCAGTACTTC.

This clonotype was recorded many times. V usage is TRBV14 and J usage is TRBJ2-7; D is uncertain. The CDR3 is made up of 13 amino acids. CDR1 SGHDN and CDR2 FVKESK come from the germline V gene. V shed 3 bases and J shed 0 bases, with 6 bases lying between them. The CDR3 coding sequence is TGTGCCAGCAGCCACCCCACCTCCTACGAGCAGTACTTC. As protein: CASSHPTSYEQYF.

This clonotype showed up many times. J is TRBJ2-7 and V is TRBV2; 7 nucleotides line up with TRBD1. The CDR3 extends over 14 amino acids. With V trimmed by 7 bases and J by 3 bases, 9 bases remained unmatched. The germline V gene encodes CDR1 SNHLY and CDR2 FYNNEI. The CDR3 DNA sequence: TGTGCCAGCACTGGGACAGAATCGATCTACGAGCAGTACTTC. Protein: CASTGTESIYEQYF.

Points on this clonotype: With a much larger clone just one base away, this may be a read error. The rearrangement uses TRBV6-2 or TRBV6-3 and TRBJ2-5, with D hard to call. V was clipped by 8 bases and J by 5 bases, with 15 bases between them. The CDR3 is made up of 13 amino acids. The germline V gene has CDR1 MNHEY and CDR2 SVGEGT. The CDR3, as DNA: TGTGCCAGCGGTGGCCGTAGGGTGGAGACCCAGTACTTC. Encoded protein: CASGGRRVETQYF.

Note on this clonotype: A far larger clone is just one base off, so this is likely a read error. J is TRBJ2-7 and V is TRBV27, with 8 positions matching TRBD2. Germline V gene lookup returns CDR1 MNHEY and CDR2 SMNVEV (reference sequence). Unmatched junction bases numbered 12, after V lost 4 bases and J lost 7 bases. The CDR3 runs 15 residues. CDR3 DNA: TGTGCCAGCAGTTGGGTTAGCGGGACCTACAATGAGCAGTACTTC. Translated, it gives CASSWVSGTYNEQYF.

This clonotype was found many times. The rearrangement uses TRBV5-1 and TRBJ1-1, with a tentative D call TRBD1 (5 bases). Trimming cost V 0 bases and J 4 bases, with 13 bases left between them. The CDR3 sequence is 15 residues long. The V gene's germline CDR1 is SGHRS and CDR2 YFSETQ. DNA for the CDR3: TGCGCCAGCAGCTTGGGGGGGGGGGAGACCACTGAAGCTTTCTTT. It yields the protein CASSLGGGETTEAFF.

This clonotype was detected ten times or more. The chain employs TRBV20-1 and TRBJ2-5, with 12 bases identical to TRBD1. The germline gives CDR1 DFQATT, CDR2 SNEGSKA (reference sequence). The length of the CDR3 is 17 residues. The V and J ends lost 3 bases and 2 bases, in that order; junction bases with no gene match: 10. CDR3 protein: CSASGTGGTWQQETQYF. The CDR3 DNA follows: TGCAGTGCTAGTGGGACAGGGGGCACGTGGCAACAAGAGACCCAGTACTTC.

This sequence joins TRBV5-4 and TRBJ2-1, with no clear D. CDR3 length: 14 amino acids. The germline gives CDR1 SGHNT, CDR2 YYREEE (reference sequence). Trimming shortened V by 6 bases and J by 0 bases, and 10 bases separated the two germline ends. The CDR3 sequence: CASILEPSYNEQFF. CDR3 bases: TGTGCCAGCATCCTGGAGCCCTCCTACAATGAGCAGTTCTTC.

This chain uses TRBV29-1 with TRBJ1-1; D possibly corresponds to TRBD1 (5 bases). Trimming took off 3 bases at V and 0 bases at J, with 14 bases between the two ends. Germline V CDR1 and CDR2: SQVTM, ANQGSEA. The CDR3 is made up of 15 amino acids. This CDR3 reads CSVETGVGVNTEAFF. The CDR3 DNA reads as TGCAGCGTTGAGACGGGGGTGGGTGTGAACACTGAAGCTTTCTTT.

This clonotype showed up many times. CDR3 residues: CASSERAFSTIYEQYF. CDR3 DNA: TGTGCCAGCAGTGAAAGAGCCTTCTCCACCATCTACGAGCAGTACTTC. The rearrangement uses TRBV6-1 and TRBJ2-7; D gene unclear. The V end was cut by 2 bases, the J end by 3 bases, with 17 bases between. CDR3 length: 16 amino acids. The V gene's germline CDR1 is MNHNS and CDR2 SASEGT.

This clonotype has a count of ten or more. In DNA form, the CDR3 reads TGTGCCAGCAGTTTATCAACCGGGGCTAACTATGGCTACACCTTC. The encoded protein is CASSLSTGANYGYTF. The chain joins TRBV27 to TRBJ1-2, with D hard to call. This CDR3 has 15 residues. The V end lost 0 bases, the J end lost 0 bases, and 8 bases lay between the germline ends. Per the germline V gene, CDR1 is MNHEY and CDR2 is SMNVEV (reference sequence).

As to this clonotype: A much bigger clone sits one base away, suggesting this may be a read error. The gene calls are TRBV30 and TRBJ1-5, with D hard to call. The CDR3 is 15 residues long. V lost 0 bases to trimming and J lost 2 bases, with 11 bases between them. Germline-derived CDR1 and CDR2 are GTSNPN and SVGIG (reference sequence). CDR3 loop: CAWSVRRARNQPQHF. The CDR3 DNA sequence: TGTGCCTGGAGTGTCAGGCGGGCTCGCAATCAGCCCCAGCATTTT.

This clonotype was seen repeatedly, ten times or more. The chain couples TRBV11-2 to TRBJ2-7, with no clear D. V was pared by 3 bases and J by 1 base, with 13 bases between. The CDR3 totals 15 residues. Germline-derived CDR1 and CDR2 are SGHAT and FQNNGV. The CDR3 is CASSFYSGPSYEQYF. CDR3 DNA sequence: TGTGCCAGCAGCTTCTACTCCGGGCCTTCCTACGAGCAGTACTTC. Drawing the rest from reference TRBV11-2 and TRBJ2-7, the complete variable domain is EAGVAQSPRYKIIEKRQSVAFWCNPISGHATLYWYQQILGQGPKLLIQFQNNGVVDDSQLPKDRFSAERLKGVDSTLKIQPAKLEDSAVYLCASSFYSGPSYEQYFGPGTRLTVT.

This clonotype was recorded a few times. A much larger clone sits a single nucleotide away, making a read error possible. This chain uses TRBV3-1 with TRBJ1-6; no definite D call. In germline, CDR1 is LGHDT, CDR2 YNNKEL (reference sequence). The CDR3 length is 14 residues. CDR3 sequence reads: CASSHSSYNSLLHF. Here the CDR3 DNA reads TGTGCCAGCAGCCACAGCTCCTATAATTCACTCCTCCACTTT.

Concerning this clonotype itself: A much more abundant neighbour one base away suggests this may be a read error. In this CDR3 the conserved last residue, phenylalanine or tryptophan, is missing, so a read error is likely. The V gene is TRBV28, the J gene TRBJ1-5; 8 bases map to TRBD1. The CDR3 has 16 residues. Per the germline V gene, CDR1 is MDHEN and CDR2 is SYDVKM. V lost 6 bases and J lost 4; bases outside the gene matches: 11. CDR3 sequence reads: CASRPIDRGRNQPQHL. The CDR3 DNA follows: TGTGCCAGCAGACCGATCGACAGGGGCCGGAATCAGCCCCAGCATCTT.

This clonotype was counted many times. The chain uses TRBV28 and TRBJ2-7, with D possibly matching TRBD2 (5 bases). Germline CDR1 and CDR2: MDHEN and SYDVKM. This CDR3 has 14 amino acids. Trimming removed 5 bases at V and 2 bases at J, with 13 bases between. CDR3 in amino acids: CASSPLDGAYEQYF. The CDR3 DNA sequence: TGTGCCAGCAGTCCACTGGACGGGGCCTACGAGCAGTACTTC.

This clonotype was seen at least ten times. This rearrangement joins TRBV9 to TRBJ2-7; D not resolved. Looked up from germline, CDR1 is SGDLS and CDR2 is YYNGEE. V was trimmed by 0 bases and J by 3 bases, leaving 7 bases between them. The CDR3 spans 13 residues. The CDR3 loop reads CASSVGQNYEQYF. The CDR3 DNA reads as TGTGCCAGCAGCGTAGGGCAGAACTACGAGCAGTACTTC.

This CDR3 reads CASSPTPSSYQETQYF. DNA for the CDR3: TGTGCCAGTAGCCCCACCCCGAGTAGTTATCAAGAGACCCAGTACTTC. The chain couples TRBV19 to TRBJ2-5, with D unclear. Per the germline V gene, CDR1 is LNHDA and CDR2 is SQIVND (reference sequence). This CDR3 has 16 residues. V was pared by 6 bases and J by 2 bases, with 19 bases between.

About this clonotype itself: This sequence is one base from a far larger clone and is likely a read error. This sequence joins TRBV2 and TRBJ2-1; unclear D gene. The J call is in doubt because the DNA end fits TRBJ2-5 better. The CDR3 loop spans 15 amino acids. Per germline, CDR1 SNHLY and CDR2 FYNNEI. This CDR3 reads CAGSDPPGNQETQYF. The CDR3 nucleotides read TGTGCCGGCAGTGACCCCCCAGGAAACCAAGAGACCCAGTACTTC.

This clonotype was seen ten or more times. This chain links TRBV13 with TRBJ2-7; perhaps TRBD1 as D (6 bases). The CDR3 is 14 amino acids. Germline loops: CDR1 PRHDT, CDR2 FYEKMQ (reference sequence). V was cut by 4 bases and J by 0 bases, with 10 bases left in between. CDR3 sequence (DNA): TGTGCCAGCAGCTCAGGGGCCCGCTCCTACGAGCAGTACTTC. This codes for CASSSGARSYEQYF.

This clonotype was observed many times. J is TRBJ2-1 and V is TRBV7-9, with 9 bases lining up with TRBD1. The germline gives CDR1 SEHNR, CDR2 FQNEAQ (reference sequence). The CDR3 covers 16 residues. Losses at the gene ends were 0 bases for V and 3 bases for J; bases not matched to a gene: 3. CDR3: CASSLAQGQGYNEQFF. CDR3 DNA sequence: TGTGCCAGCAGCTTAGCGCAGGGACAGGGCTACAATGAGCAGTTCTTC.

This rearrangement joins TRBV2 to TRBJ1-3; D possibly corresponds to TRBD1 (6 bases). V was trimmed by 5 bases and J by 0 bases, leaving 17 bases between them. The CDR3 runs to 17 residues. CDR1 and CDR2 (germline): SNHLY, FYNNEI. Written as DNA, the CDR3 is TGTGCCAGCAGTATTCTCAGGGGTGTCGGCTCTGGAAACACCATATATTTT. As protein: CASSILRGVGSGNTIYF.

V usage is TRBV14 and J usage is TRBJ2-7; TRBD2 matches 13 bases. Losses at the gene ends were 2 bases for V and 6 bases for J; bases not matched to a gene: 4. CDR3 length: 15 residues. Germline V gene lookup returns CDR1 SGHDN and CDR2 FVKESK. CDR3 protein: CASSQTSGRASEQYF. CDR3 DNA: TGTGCCAGCAGCCAAACTAGCGGGAGGGCCTCCGAGCAGTACTTC. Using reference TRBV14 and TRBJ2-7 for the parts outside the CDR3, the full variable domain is EAGVTQFPSHSVIEKGQTVTLRCDPISGHDNLYWYRRVMGKEIKFLLHFVKESKQDESGMPNNRFLAERTGGTYSTLKVQPAELEDSGVYFCASSQTSGRASEQYFGPGTRLTVT.

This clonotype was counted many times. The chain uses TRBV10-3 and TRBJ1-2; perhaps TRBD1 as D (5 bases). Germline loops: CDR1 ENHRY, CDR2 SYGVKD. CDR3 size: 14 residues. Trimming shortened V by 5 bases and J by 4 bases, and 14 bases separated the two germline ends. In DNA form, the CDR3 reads TGTGCCATCAGTCCACAGGTGGTAGGCTATGGCTACACCTTC. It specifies CAISPQVVGYGYTF.

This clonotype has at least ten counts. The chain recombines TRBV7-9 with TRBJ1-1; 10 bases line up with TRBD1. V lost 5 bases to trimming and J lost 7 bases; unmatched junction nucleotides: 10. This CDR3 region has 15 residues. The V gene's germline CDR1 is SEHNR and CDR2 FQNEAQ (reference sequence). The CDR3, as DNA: TGTGCCAGCAGCCCCCGGACAGGGGGAACGGGTGAAGCTTTCTTT. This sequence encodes CASSPRTGGTGEAFF.

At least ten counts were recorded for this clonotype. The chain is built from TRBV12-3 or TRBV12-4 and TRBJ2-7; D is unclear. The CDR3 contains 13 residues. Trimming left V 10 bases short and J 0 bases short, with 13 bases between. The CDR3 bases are TGTGCCACCGTGGGTCCCCCCTCCTACGAGCAGTACTTC. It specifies CATVGPPSYEQYF.